This T cell receptor beta chain was retrieved from a study of CD8 T cells in ankylosing spondylitis. Whole-study results and caveats: Blood from ankylosing spondylitis patients appeared to carry a characteristic eight-variant TCR beta motif. Earlier authors reported some of these motif variants in reactive arthritis synovial fluid and blood. Significant enrichment of disease-linked clones was reportedly seen in matched ankylosing spondylitis synovial fluid.

This clonotype was picked up a small number of times. No antigen is known for it. A much larger clone is a single base away; this may be a read error. Trimming left V 6 bases short and J 2 bases short, with 15 bases between. The CDR3 totals 15 residues. Making use of molecular barcodes, quantitative 5'-RACE generated TCR beta libraries. In TCRdb, the 5' RACE reads were re-called with MiXCR into one record per CDR3 protein. The data contain about 160,000 distinct CDR3 sequences, 15% to 20% of them seen just once; the ten biggest clones take up about 8.2%. Sequenced: blood, either unsorted or a sorted T cell fraction (not recorded which). V gene TRBV12-3 or TRBV12-4 combines with J gene TRBJ2-3; D remains unclear. The source is a male donor with ankylosing spondylitis or in good health (not recorded which). CDR3: CASSPVLSDTDTQYF. CDR3 DNA sequence: TGTGCCAGCAGCCCTGTCTTGTCCGACACAGATACGCAGTATTTT.